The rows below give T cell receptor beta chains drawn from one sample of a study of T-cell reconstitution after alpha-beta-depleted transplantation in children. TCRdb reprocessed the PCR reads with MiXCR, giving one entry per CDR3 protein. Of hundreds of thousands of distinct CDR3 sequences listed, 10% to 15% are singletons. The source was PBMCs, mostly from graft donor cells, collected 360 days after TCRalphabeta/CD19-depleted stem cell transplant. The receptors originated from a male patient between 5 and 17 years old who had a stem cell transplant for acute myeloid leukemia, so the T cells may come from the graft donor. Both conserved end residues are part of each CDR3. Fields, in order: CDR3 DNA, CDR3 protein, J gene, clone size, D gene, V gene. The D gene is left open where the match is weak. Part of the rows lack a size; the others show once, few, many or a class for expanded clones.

TGTGCCAGCAGGGCACAAGAGACCCAGTACTTC	CASRAQETQYF	TRBJ2-5	-	-	TRBV14
TGTGCCAGCAGTTTACCCGGACTAGCGGGGCCCTACGAGCAGTACTTC	CASSLPGLAGPYEQYF	TRBJ2-7	few	TRBD2	TRBV28
TGCGCCAGCACCCGGACGAGGGGGGACACAGATACGCAGTATTTT	CASTRTRGDTDTQYF	TRBJ2-3	few	-	TRBV5-1
TGTGCCAGCAGCTTAGTCTCGCAAGAGACCCAGTACTTC	CASSLVSQETQYF	TRBJ2-5	many	-	TRBV7-8
TGTGCCAGCATTCCCCGGACAGGGGAACTATCCGAGCAGTACTTC	CASIPRTGELSEQYF	TRBJ2-7	few	TRBD1	TRBV28
TGTGCCAGCAGTTCCCCCGGCAGGGAGGTCTATGGCTACACCTTC	CASSSPGREVYGYTF	TRBJ1-2	many	-	TRBV12-3/TRBV12-4
TGTGCCAGCAGACTAGCGGGAGTAAGTGTGAATGAGCAGTTCTTC	CASRLAGVSVNEQFF	TRBJ2-1	-	TRBD2	TRBV28
TGTGCCAGCTGCTTAAATGGGCCAAAATCTAGCGGCATAAGCTCCTACGAGCAGTACTTC	CASCLNGPKSSGISSYEQYF	TRBJ2-7	-	TRBD2	TRBV7-3
TGTGCCAGCAGTTACCTTGGACACCCAAACACTGAAGCTTTCTTT	CASSYLGHPNTEAFF	TRBJ1-1	few	-	TRBV6-2/TRBV6-3
TGTGCCAGCAGCAATCGCCCAGGACTAGCGCGGTACGAGCAGTACTTC	CASSNRPGLARYEQYF	TRBJ2-7	many	-	TRBV21-1
TGTGCCAGCAGAGGGGGACTGCACTATGGCTACACCTTC	CASRGGLHYGYTF	TRBJ1-2	-	-	TRBV7-2
TGCAGCGTTGAAGAGGGGGTTAAAGAGACCCAGTACTTC	CSVEEGVKETQYF	TRBJ2-5	-	-	TRBV29-1
TGTGCCATCTCTACTATCGCCAACGTCCTGACTTTC	CAISTIANVLTF	TRBJ2-6	-	-	TRBV10-3
TGTGCCAGCAGCTTAAGGTCCAGCGGGGCTGCGAACACCGGGGAGCTGTTTTTT	CASSLRSSGAANTGELFF	TRBJ2-2	-	TRBD2	TRBV11-2
TGCAGCGTTCAGTCGGGACTAGCGGGAGAAACAGATACGCAGTATTTT	CSVQSGLAGETDTQYF	TRBJ2-3	many	TRBD2	TRBV29-1
TGCAGTGCCCGACGACCGGACGGGAGGGCAATCGGGGAGCTGTTTTTT	CSARRPDGRAIGELFF	TRBJ2-2	few	TRBD2	TRBV20-1
TGTGCCAGCAGTGGCAGTAACAGGGAGAACACCGGGGAGCTGTTTTTT	CASSGSNRENTGELFF	TRBJ2-2	many	-	TRBV25-1
TGTGCCATCGACGACGGGCAGGGGGATTCACCCCTCCACTTT	CAIDDGQGDSPLHF	TRBJ1-6	-	TRBD1	TRBV10-3
TGCAGCGTGCAGTCCCAAGAGACCCAGTACTTC	CSVQSQETQYF	TRBJ2-5	-	-	TRBV29-1
TGTGCCAGCCGTTTTAACGGGAGAATGTACGAGCAGTACTTC	CASRFNGRMYEQYF	TRBJ2-7	few	-	TRBV6-2/TRBV6-3
TGTGCCAGCAGTCCAGACACCGCGGGTTCACCCCTCCACTTT	CASSPDTAGSPLHF	TRBJ1-6	-	-	TRBV12-3/TRBV12-4
TGTGCCAGCAGCCCGTCTACCCAACCGACTTCCTACAATGAGCAGTTCTTC	CASSPSTQPTSYNEQFF	TRBJ2-1	-	-	TRBV7-9
TGTGCCAGCAGCCCTAGCGGGAGACCTGCCTACGAGCAGTACTTC	CASSPSGRPAYEQYF	TRBJ2-7	few	TRBD2	TRBV28
TGTGCCAGCTCATCGACTATCCCTCCGGGACAGGGAAACTATGGCTACACCTTC	CASSSTIPPGQGNYGYTF	TRBJ1-2	-	TRBD1	TRBV18
TGTGCCAGCAGCGTTTTTCGGGGCTCCTACGAGCAGTACTTC	CASSVFRGSYEQYF	TRBJ2-7	many	-	TRBV3-1
TGTGCCAGCAGTTTAGCGCTCGGACAGATTAGCTCCTACGAGCAGTACTTC	CASSLALGQISSYEQYF	TRBJ2-7	-	-	TRBV12-3/TRBV12-4
TGTGCCAGCAGCTTAGCGGGAGGGGGGGATGAGCAGTTCTTC	CASSLAGGGDEQFF	TRBJ2-1	few	-	TRBV7-4
TGTGCCAGCAGTACCGGGACAGGCGGCGGGCGCACTGAAGCTTTCTTT	CASSTGTGGGRTEAFF	TRBJ1-1	many	TRBD1	TRBV12-3/TRBV12-4
TGTGCCAGCAGTTTCTGGACTAGCGGATACAATGAGCAGTTCTTC	CASSFWTSGYNEQFF	TRBJ2-1	few	TRBD2	TRBV27
TGCAGCGTTGTAGGCGGGAGGGGAGCAGATACGCAGTATTTT	CSVVGGRGADTQYF	TRBJ2-3	-	TRBD2	TRBV29-1
TGCGCCAGCAGCCGTGGGACGGCTAGCGGGAGGGAAGAGACCCAGTACTTC	CASSRGTASGREETQYF	TRBJ2-5	few	TRBD2	TRBV4-3
TGTGCCACCAGTCGGTCGCCTGGAGAGGGGCTGGGTCGGGAGCAGTTCTTC	CATSRSPGEGLGREQFF	TRBJ2-1	-	-	TRBV24-1
TGTGCCACCAGGCCTACGACAGATGAGCAGTTCTTC	CATRPTTDEQFF	TRBJ2-1	few	-	TRBV15
TGTGCCACCAGCAGAGATCTAGCGGGGGGATCCACAGATACGCAGTATTTT	CATSRDLAGGSTDTQYF	TRBJ2-3	many	TRBD2	TRBV15
TGTGCCAGCAGTGAGATTGGTAGTAACACCGGGGAGCTGTTTTTT	CASSEIGSNTGELFF	TRBJ2-2	many	-	TRBV2